What follows are 29 T cell receptor beta chains derived from one specimen sequenced in a study of OX40 agonist ivuxolimab in advanced cancers. TCRdb keeps only in-frame clones here, not all; method: immunoSEQ multiplex PCR. The table records 69,000 or so clones, about four fifths of them present only once. Sample: CD4+ or CD8+ T cells sorted from blood, taken in a trial of the OX40 agonist ivuxolimab. The receptors originated from an adult with an advanced solid tumor such as melanoma, head and neck, liver or kidney cancer.

This clone has just a few counts. The chain uses TRBV29-1 and TRBJ2-7, with a weak D call TRBD1 (5 bases). Germline V gene lookup returns CDR1 SQVTM and CDR2 ANQGSEA. V was clipped by 7 bases and J by 9 bases, with 16 bases between them. There are 11 residues in the CDR3. As DNA, the CDR3 is TGCAGCGCCGCTGAAGGGGTCAGGCAGTACTTC. It encodes CSAAEGVRQYF.

The chain uses TRBV27 and TRBJ2-3; TRBD2 agrees at 14 bases. Germline V gene lookup returns CDR1 MNHEY and CDR2 SMNVEV (reference sequence). Trimming at V came to 4 bases and at J to 4 bases, leaving 4 bases not matched to a gene. CDR3 length equals 16 residues. DNA of the CDR3: TGTGCCAGCAGTTCGGGGACTAGCGGGGGATCAGATACGCAGTATTTT. Translating gives CASSSGTSGGSDTQYF.

The chain has TRBV5-1 and TRBJ1-1; 11 bases align to TRBD1. J lost 3 bases, V lost 4 bases, and 5 bases had no gene match. The CDR3 is 15 residues long. Germline V gene lookup returns CDR1 SGHRS and CDR2 YFSETQ. CDR3 in amino acids: CASSPGDRGDTEAFF. The CDR3, as DNA: TGCGCCAGCAGCCCGGGGGACAGGGGGGACACTGAAGCTTTCTTT.

J is TRBJ2-2 and V is TRBV7-9, with TRBD1 matching over 8 bases. This CDR3 region has 17 residues. J lost 0 bases, V lost 4 bases, and 7 bases had no gene match. The germline V gene has CDR1 SEHNR and CDR2 FQNEAQ (reference sequence). The CDR3 DNA reads TGTGCCAGCAGCTACCCCTCACAGGGGGCGAACACCGGGGAGCTGTTTTTT. Translation gives CASSYPSQGANTGELFF. The whole variable domain, remainder taken from reference TRBV7-9 and TRBJ2-2, is DTGVSQNPRHKITKRGQNVTFRCDPISEHNRLYWYRQTLGQGPEFLTYFQNEAQLEKSRLLSDRFSAERPKGSFSTLEIQRTEQGDSAMYLCASSYPSQGANTGELFFGEGSRLTVL.

The genes are TRBV28 and TRBJ2-2; D is uncertain. Germline-derived CDR1 and CDR2 are MDHEN and SYDVKM. This CDR3 has 13 amino acids. The V end was cut by 8 bases, the J end by 2 bases, with 9 bases between. The CDR3 here is CASGDINTGELFF. Written as DNA, the CDR3 is TGTGCCAGCGGCGACATCAACACCGGGGAGCTGTTTTTT.

The chain recombines TRBV5-4 with TRBJ2-5; 7 nucleotides match TRBD2. Germline V gene sequence: CDR1 SGHNT, CDR2 YYREEE (reference sequence). The length of the CDR3 is 14 residues. Trimming took 3 bases from V and 5 from J; bases not matched to a gene: 7. CDR3 nucleotides: TGTGCCAGCAGCTATGGGGGGGTAGAGGAGACCCAGTACTTC. This sequence encodes CASSYGGVEETQYF. Filled out from reference TRBV5-4 and TRBJ2-5, the complete variable domain reads ETGVTQSPTHLIKTRGQQVTLRCSSQSGHNTVSWYQQALGQGPQFIFQYYREEENGRGNFPPRFSGLQFPNYSSELNVNALELDDSALYLCASSYGGVEETQYFGPGTRLLVL.

This clone turned up a few times. This chain joins TRBV9 and TRBJ2-1; 12 bases match TRBD2. This CDR3 is built from 15 residues. Germline CDR1 and CDR2: SGDLS and YYNGEE. The V segment lost 1 base and the J segment 7 bases; nucleotides outside the gene matches: 3. This CDR3 is CASSVLGLAGNEQFF. CDR3 DNA: TGTGCCAGCAGCGTATTAGGACTAGCGGGAAATGAGCAGTTCTTC.

This clone was seen only a few times. The chain has TRBV28 and TRBJ1-3; no clear D. V shed 2 bases and J shed 3 bases, with 11 bases lying between them. The CDR3 covers 15 residues. In germline, CDR1 is MDHEN, CDR2 SYDVKM. The CDR3 coding sequence is TGTGCCAGCAGTTTAGAATTGGGGAATGGAAACACCATATATTTT. Its protein is CASSLELGNGNTIYF.

This chain links TRBV21-1 with TRBJ1-4; TRBD1 is the table's D call, not checked against the DNA. TRBV21-1 has pseudogene status. CDR3 length: 17 residues. CDR3 sequence: CASSKKPDSATNEKLFF. The CDR3 DNA is TGTGCCAGCAGCAAAAAACCCGACAGTGCAACTAATGAAAAACTGTTTTTT.

This chain uses TRBV7-3 with TRBJ2-1, with 7 nucleotides matching TRBD2. The J segment lost 5 bases and the V segment lost 6 bases, leaving 4 bases of the junction unmatched. The germline CDR1 and CDR2 sequences are SGHTA and FQGTGA. The CDR3 length is 13 residues. Here the CDR3 DNA reads TGTGCCAGCAGTCGGGGAGGGGACAATGAGCAGTTCTTC. This codes for CASSRGGDNEQFF.

The V and J genes are TRBV6-5 and TRBJ2-2, with a possible D match to TRBD1 (5 bases). The V end lost 5 bases, the J end lost 3 bases, and 10 bases lay between the germline ends. CDR1 and CDR2 (germline): MNHEY, SVGAGI. The CDR3 is 14 amino acids. The chain's CDR3 is CASSRQLHTGELFF. CDR3 nucleotides: TGTGCCAGCAGTCGACAGTTGCACACCGGGGAGCTGTTTTTT.

V is TRBV28 and J is TRBJ2-7; 8 bases map to TRBD2. Germline CDR1 is MDHEN and CDR2 is SYDVKM. The CDR3 has 14 amino acids. Losses at the gene ends were 0 bases for V and 3 bases for J; bases not matched to a gene: 1. The CDR3, as DNA: TGTGCCAGCAGTTTATGGGGACTAGACTACGAGCAGTACTTC. As protein: CASSLWGLDYEQYF.

The chain employs TRBV9 and TRBJ1-4; no clear D. This CDR3 is built from 15 residues. The germline CDR1 and CDR2 sequences are SGDLS and YYNGEE. V was clipped by 0 bases and J by 2 bases, with 8 bases between them. The CDR3 loop is CASSVDWSTNEKLFF. CDR3 sequence (DNA): TGTGCCAGCAGCGTAGATTGGAGTACTAATGAAAAACTGTTTTTT.

V and J are TRBV7-2 and TRBJ2-1, with D tentatively TRBD1 or TRBD2 (5 bases each). CDR1 is SGHTA and CDR2 is FQGNSA in the germline V gene. Trimming left V 2 bases short and J 6 bases short, with 11 bases between. The CDR3 runs 14 residues. As DNA, the CDR3 is TGTGCCAGCAGCTTAACGTCTGGGGGCAATGAGCAGTTCTTC. It encodes CASSLTSGGNEQFF.

The chain employs TRBV18 and TRBJ1-1; D not resolved. Germline V gene lookup returns CDR1 KGHSH and CDR2 LQKENI. The CDR3 is 14 residues long. The V gene lost 3 bases and the J gene lost 4 bases, with 12 bases spanning the gap. The CDR3 DNA reads as TGTGCCAGCTCACCTCTGCAGCAGGCCACTGAAGCTTTCTTT. It translates to CASSPLQQATEAFF. Combining the CDR3 with reference TRBV18 and TRBJ1-1 gives the whole variable domain NAGVMQNPRHLVRRRGQEARLRCSPMKGHSHVYWYRQLPEEGLKFMVYLQKENIIDESGMPKERFSAEFPKEGPSILRIQQVVRGDSAAYFCASSPLQQATEAFFGQGTRLTVV.

The rearrangement joins TRBV14 to TRBJ2-3; D is unresolved. The CDR3 contains 12 residues. V lost 2 bases, J lost 8 bases, and 8 bases lay in between. Germline CDR1 SGHDN, CDR2 FVKESK. CDR3 in amino acids: CASSQYGPTQYF. The CDR3 DNA reads TGTGCCAGCAGCCAATATGGCCCTACGCAGTATTTT. The whole variable domain, remainder taken from reference TRBV14 and TRBJ2-3, is EAGVTQFPSHSVIEKGQTVTLRCDPISGHDNLYWYRRVMGKEIKFLLHFVKESKQDESGMPNNRFLAERTGGTYSTLKVQPAELEDSGVYFCASSQYGPTQYFGPGTRLTVL.

The chain links TRBV10-3 to TRBJ2-5; 10 nucleotides align to TRBD1. Germline CDR1 reads ENHRY; CDR2 reads SYGVKD. The CDR3 contains 16 residues. V gave up 2 bases and J gave up 4 bases; unmatched junction bases: 7. The CDR3 coding sequence is TGTGCCATCAGTGAGGTGTGGGGACAGGGGTCAGAGACCCAGTACTTC. Amino acid sequence: CAISEVWGQGSETQYF.

The chain employs TRBV28 and TRBJ2-7; D is undetermined. V was cut by 2 bases and J by 2 bases, with 4 bases left in between. This CDR3 is 12 amino acids long. Looked up from germline, CDR1 is MDHEN and CDR2 is SYDVKM. The CDR3 spells CASSLGAYEQYF. The CDR3 nucleotides are TGTGCCAGCAGTTTAGGGGCCTACGAGCAGTACTTC. The full variable domain, in which reference TRBV28 and TRBJ2-7 provide the parts outside the CDR3, is DVKVTQSSRYLVKRTGEKVFLECVQDMDHENMFWYRQDPGLGLRLIYFSYDVKMKEKGDIPEGYSVSREKKERFSLILESASTNQTSMYLCASSLGAYEQYFGPGTRLTVT.

The chain has TRBV7-2 and TRBJ2-5; D remains unclear. Per the germline V gene, CDR1 is SGHTA and CDR2 is FQGNSA. The CDR3 has 13 amino acids. V lost 1 base and J lost 5, with 8 bases in between. In DNA, the CDR3 is TGTGCCAGCAGCTTAGAACCAGTTGAGACCCAGTACTTC. Protein: CASSLEPVETQYF.

The count of this clone is one. The CDR3 bases are TGTGCCAGCAAAACAGCGAACACTGAAGCTTTCTTT. Translation gives CASKTANTEAFF. This rearrangement joins TRBV28 to TRBJ1-1, with D unresolved. V was cut by 7 bases and J by 1 base, with 7 bases left in between. The CDR3 loop spans 12 amino acids. Germline loops: CDR1 MDHEN, CDR2 SYDVKM.

This clone was recorded once. The chain links TRBV27 to TRBJ2-7; TRBD2 aligns across 14 bases. CDR1 MNHEY and CDR2 SMNVEV come from the germline V gene (reference sequence). V lost 5 bases and J lost 7; bases outside the gene matches: 7. The CDR3 runs 15 residues. The CDR3 sequence: CASSVTSGRAGEQYF. CDR3 DNA: TGTGCCAGCAGTGTGACTAGCGGGAGGGCGGGGGAGCAGTACTTC.

The V and J genes are TRBV19 and TRBJ1-6; 9 nucleotides line up with TRBD1. Unmatched junction bases numbered 9, after V lost 3 bases and J lost 0 bases. The CDR3 runs to 19 residues. The V gene's germline CDR1 is LNHDA and CDR2 SQIVND (reference sequence). CDR3 residues: CASSIAGTGLSSYNSPLHF. CDR3 nucleotide sequence: TGTGCCAGTAGTATCGCCGGGACAGGGCTAAGCTCCTATAATTCACCCCTCCACTTT.

CDR3 DNA sequence: TGTGCCAGCAGCTTATTTGCTAGGAGCGGGAGAACCGGGGAGCTGTTTTTT. Translating it yields CASSLFARSGRTGELFF. The chain couples TRBV7-8 to TRBJ2-2; 8 bases agree with TRBD2. Germline CDR1 is SGHVS and CDR2 is FQNEAQ. The CDR3 contains 17 residues. The V gene end was trimmed by 2 bases and the J gene end by 5 bases; junction bases not matched to a gene: 10.

This clone is a singleton in its sample. The chain is built from TRBV7-9 and TRBJ2-3; D possibly matches TRBD1 or TRBD2 (6 bases each). With 5 bases removed from V and 3 bases from J, the gap between germline ends came to 18 bases. In germline, CDR1 is SEHNR, CDR2 FQNEAQ (reference sequence). This CDR3 contains 16 residues. The CDR3 DNA reads as TGTGCCAGCAGCGCCAACCTCGGGGGCGAAACAGATACGCAGTATTTT. It codes for CASSANLGGETDTQYF.

The chain is built from TRBV11-3 and TRBJ2-5, with TRBD1 as a possible D gene (5 bases). Germline CDR1 and CDR2: SGHNT and YENEEA. V lost 5 bases to trimming and J lost 4 bases, with 14 bases between them. The CDR3 has 14 amino acids. The CDR3 coding sequence is TGTGCCAGCAGCCCAGGAAGGGGCGGAGAGACCCAGTACTTC. It encodes CASSPGRGGETQYF.

This rearrangement joins TRBV5-1 to TRBJ1-3, with D tentatively TRBD1 (5 bases). CDR3 length: 15 residues. The germline V and J ends were trimmed by 0 bases and 0 bases, with 7 bases remaining between them. Germline CDR1 reads SGHRS; CDR2 reads YFSETQ. This chain's CDR3 is CASSLGQNSGNTIYF. The CDR3 DNA reads TGCGCCAGCAGCTTGGGACAGAACTCTGGAAACACCATATATTTT.

This chain joins TRBV5-6 and TRBJ1-6; D is unresolved. Between the trimmed V and J ends, which lost 3 bases and 10 bases, there was a span of 14 bases. Germline CDR1 reads SGHDT; CDR2 reads YYEEEE. This CDR3 has 14 amino acids. The CDR3 loop is CASSSDATGSPLHF. For the CDR3, the DNA is TGTGCCAGCAGCTCGGACGCGACGGGCTCACCCCTCCACTTT. Full variable domain (rest looked up from reference TRBV5-6 and TRBJ1-6): DAGVTQSPTHLIKTRGQQVTLRCSPKSGHDTVSWYQQALGQGPQFIFQYYEEEERQRGNFPDRFSGHQFPNYSSELNVNALLLGDSALYLCASSSDATGSPLHFGNGTRLTVT.

The chain recombines TRBV9 with TRBJ2-6; D is unclear. Trimming took 7 bases from V and 1 from J, leaving 6 bases between them. In germline, CDR1 is SGDLS, CDR2 YYNGEE. This CDR3 comprises 13 residues. CDR3 sequence (DNA): TGTGCCAGCGCGCGGTCTGGGGCCAACGTCCTGACTTTC. Amino acid sequence: CASARSGANVLTF.

The rearrangement links TRBV6-4 to TRBJ2-1; D possibly corresponds to TRBD2 (6 bases). There are 16 residues in the CDR3. Germline V gene lookup returns CDR1 MRHNA and CDR2 SNTAGT. V lost 2 bases, J lost 2 bases, and 13 bases lay in between. CDR3 region: CASSDRWLAPYNEQFF. DNA for the CDR3: TGTGCCAGCAGTGACCGGTGGCTAGCGCCCTACAATGAGCAGTTCTTC.